Given below is one T cell receptor beta chain in context. TCRdb keeps only in-frame clones here, not all; method: immunoSEQ multiplex PCR. The sample has over 2 million clones, 85% to 95% seen once. These data are taken from a study of shared clonotypes between healthy human individuals. The CDR3 spans 14 residues. The germline V and J ends were trimmed by 1 base and 3 bases, with 9 bases remaining between them. CDR1 and CDR2 from the germline V gene are GTSNPN and SVGIG (reference sequence). What was sequenced was naive CD4+ T cells sorted from blood. Sample subset: CD45RA+ positively selected. The chain has TRBV30 and TRBJ1-4; D perhaps matches TRBD1 (5 bases). This receptor was obtained from a man younger than 35 in good health. The CDR3 reads CAWSGGGANEKLFF. The CDR3 nucleotides read TGTGCCTGGAGTGGGGGGGGAGCTAATGAAAAACTGTTTTTT. The full variable domain, with the rest looked up from reference TRBV30 and TRBJ1-4, is SQTIHQWPATLVQPVGSPLSLECTVEGTSNPNLYWYRQAAGRGLQLLFYSVGIGQISSEVPQNLSASRPQDRQFILSSKKLLLSDSGFYLCAWSGGGANEKLFFGSGTQLSVL.